This TCR beta chain stems from a study of CD8 T cells in Susac syndrome. The authors carried out high-throughput sequencing of TCR beta. They applied it to CD8+ and CD4+ T cells obtained from blood. Germline lookup yields CDR1 MNHNS and CDR2 SASEGT. The CDR3 contains 16 residues. With 8 bases removed from V and 6 bases from J, the gap between germline ends came to 26 bases. The table lists this clonotype with a few counts. RNA in amounts of roughly 0.45 to 1 ug was reverse transcribed with random hexamers. TCRdb re-analysed the immunoSEQ multiplex PCR reads in MiXCR, keeping a single row per CDR3 protein. The sample shows roughly 180,000 distinct CDR3 sequences, roughly 95% of them seen only once.

This chain joins TRBV6-1 and TRBJ2-7; maybe TRBD1 (6 bases). Source material: CD4+ T cells from PBMCs. This TCR was recovered from a human donor in good health. The CDR3 is CASSDPRARGVIEQYF. CDR3 nucleotide sequence: TGTGCCAGCTCGGACCCCCGGGCCAGGGGAGTCATCGAGCAGTACTTC.